Detailed here is one T cell receptor (beta chain). The antigen is undetermined. The data stem from a study of cytomegalovirus exposure and HLA in healthy donors. Whole-study context: Ancestry clustering placed about four fifths of roughly 400 genotyped donors in the Caucasian-associated cluster. Study-level points and caveats: Across HLA loci, a later analysis found differing TCR association rates, with DRB1 most and HLA-C fewest. When a later analysis compared HLA-associated TCR beta chains with equally common others, the HLA-associated chains turned out to be more clonally expanded and to have lower generation probabilities. The study designated some 180 TCR beta chains cytomegalovirus-associated.

The PCR ran on 60 Vbeta and 13 Jbeta primers. Produced via immunoSEQ multiplex PCR; TCRdb's table is partial and in-frame only. The sample has some 150,000 clones; approximately 80% are singletons. V was clipped by 3 bases and J by 0 bases; unmatched bases: 8. The CDR3 runs to 18 residues. Germline V CDR1 and CDR2: LNHDA, SQIVND (reference sequence). The genes are TRBV19 and TRBJ2-6, with 7 bases aligning to TRBD2. The clonotype originates from a woman between 18 and 29 years old in good health and CMV-seropositive. The sequenced sample was PBMCs. CDR3 DNA: TGTGCCAGTAGTATTGGGGGGGGGAAAAACTCTGGGGCCAACGTCCTGACTTTC. This encodes CASSIGGGKNSGANVLTF.